The clone carrying this TCR beta chain is classed as medium-sized. The ends were cut back, 3 bases at V and 0 bases at J, with 8 bases in the middle. CDR1 is SGHNT and CDR2 is YENEEA in the germline V gene. There are 14 residues in the CDR3. The source of the sample is a study of sequential checkpoint blockade in melanoma. As for the study in general: First-line arms were nivolumab then ipilimumab, or the reverse, randomized 1:1.

Regarding treatment: randomized to nivolumab then ipilimumab (arm A) or the reverse (arm B). TCRdb's copy holds only in-frame clones and misses some; the assay was immunoSEQ multiplex PCR. Here the sample spans 7,500 to 8,500 clones, 23% being singletons. The sample in question was tumor tissue (inferred from file names), obtained from a patient given nivolumab and ipilimumab in sequence. This receptor was obtained from a human donor with melanoma. This rearrangement joins TRBV11-3 to TRBJ1-1; D call uncertain. The CDR3 DNA reads as TGTGCCAGCAGCTTTTCAGACATGAACACTGAAGCTTTCTTT. Translated: CASSFSDMNTEAFF.